This is a list of T cell receptor beta chains from one sample in a study of blood T cell repertoires in COVID-19. Repertoires were generated with immunoSEQ multiplex PCR, while TCRdb's copy carries only in-frame clones and drops some. In the table there are about 200,000 clones, 83% of which are singletons. Sequenced material: PBMCs or T cells enriched from blood (not recorded which). The origin of the receptors is a woman aged 45 to 65 who had been exposed to COVID-19. Each CDR3 is given with its conserved first and last residue. The order of the fields is CDR3 protein, CDR3 DNA, D gene, clone size, V gene, J gene. A D gene is named only where the DNA matches it firmly. Size tells how often a clone was seen (once, few, many) or the class of an expanded clone, and some rows leave it out.

CDR3aa: CAIASSGGGKSLRF
CDR3nt: TGTGCCATCGCTTCGTCGGGCGGGGGAAAATCGCTTCGGTTT
d_gene: -
abundance: -
v_gene: TRBV6-5
j_gene: TRBJ1-1

CDR3aa: CASSETGVTEAFF
CDR3nt: TGTGCCAGCAGCGAAACAGGGGTTACTGAAGCTTTCTTT
d_gene: TRBD1
abundance: -
v_gene: TRBV9
j_gene: TRBJ1-1

CDR3aa: CASSLALILAGVNEQFF
CDR3nt: TGTGCCAGCAGCTTAGCGCTAATCCTAGCGGGGGTCAATGAGCAGTTCTTC
d_gene: TRBD2
abundance: -
v_gene: TRBV7-2
j_gene: TRBJ2-1

CDR3aa: CASSSGTGVTNEKLFF
CDR3nt: TGTGCCAGCAGCTCCGGGACAGGGGTAACTAATGAAAAACTGTTTTTT
d_gene: TRBD1
abundance: -
v_gene: TRBV5-5
j_gene: TRBJ1-4

CDR3aa: CASSVQGGFNTEAFF
CDR3nt: TGTGCCAGCAGCGTTCAGGGAGGGTTTAACACTGAAGCTTTCTTT
d_gene: -
abundance: -
v_gene: TRBV14
j_gene: TRBJ1-1

CDR3aa: CASSLSPMGASGQPQHF
CDR3nt: TGTGCCAGCAGTCTATCCCCAATGGGGGCATCAGGTCAGCCCCAGCATTTT
d_gene: -
abundance: -
v_gene: TRBV28
j_gene: TRBJ1-5

CDR3aa: CASSLAGGVTEAFF
CDR3nt: TGTGCCAGCAGCTTAGCGGGGGGAGTTACTGAAGCTTTCTTT
d_gene: -
abundance: -
v_gene: TRBV7-2
j_gene: TRBJ1-1

CDR3aa: CASRNLRGTFYEQYF
CDR3nt: TGTGCCAGCAGAAACCTCAGGGGTACTTTCTACGAGCAGTACTTC
d_gene: -
abundance: -
v_gene: TRBV11-2
j_gene: TRBJ2-7

CDR3aa: CAWSVGVFGGGFSSYEQYF
CDR3nt: TGTGCCTGGAGTGTCGGCGTGTTTGGCGGGGGCTTTAGCTCCTACGAGCAGTACTTC
d_gene: -
abundance: -
v_gene: TRBV30
j_gene: TRBJ2-7

CDR3aa: CASSLTPAGVNTGELFF
CDR3nt: TGCGCCAGCAGCTTGACCCCAGCGGGGGTTAACACCGGGGAGCTGTTTTTT
d_gene: TRBD2
abundance: -
v_gene: TRBV5-1
j_gene: TRBJ2-2

CDR3aa: CASSLRQFHEQFF
CDR3nt: TGTGCCAGTAGTTTGAGACAGTTCCATGAGCAGTTCTTC
d_gene: -
abundance: -
v_gene: TRBV19
j_gene: TRBJ2-1

CDR3aa: CATSSEGRGRGKLFF
CDR3nt: TGTGCCACCAGCAGTGAGGGAAGGGGGCGCGGAAAACTGTTTTTT
d_gene: TRBD1
abundance: -
v_gene: TRBV15
j_gene: TRBJ1-4

CDR3aa: CATSDPKKPGDTQYF
CDR3nt: TGTGCCACCAGTGACCCTAAGAAACCTGGAGATACGCAGTATTTT
d_gene: -
abundance: -
v_gene: TRBV24-1
j_gene: TRBJ2-3

CDR3aa: CASSQSSTANQPQHF
CDR3nt: TGTGCCAGCAGTCAATCCTCGACAGCTAATCAGCCCCAGCATTTT
d_gene: -
abundance: -
v_gene: TRBV27
j_gene: TRBJ1-5

CDR3aa: CASSDRQGASYEQYF
CDR3nt: TGTGCCAGCAGCGACAGACAGGGGGCCTCCTACGAGCAGTACTTC
d_gene: TRBD1
abundance: -
v_gene: TRBV3-1/TRBV3-2
j_gene: TRBJ2-7

CDR3aa: CASSFVRQGANYGYTF
CDR3nt: TGTGCCAGCAGCTTCGTAAGACAGGGGGCTAACTATGGCTACACCTTC
d_gene: TRBD1
abundance: once
v_gene: TRBV7-9
j_gene: TRBJ1-2

CDR3aa: CASSPMTGTGAFF
CDR3nt: TGTGCCAGCAGCCCCATGACCGGAACAGGAGCTTTCTTT
d_gene: -
abundance: -
v_gene: TRBV9
j_gene: TRBJ1-1

CDR3aa: CASSAAGGETQYF
CDR3nt: TGTGCCAGCTCAGCAGCGGGGGGAGAGACCCAGTACTTC
d_gene: TRBD2
abundance: once
v_gene: TRBV18
j_gene: TRBJ2-5

CDR3aa: CASRAAVTSGVSYEQYF
CDR3nt: TGTGCCAGCAGGGCCGCCGTGACTAGCGGGGTCTCCTACGAGCAGTACTTC
d_gene: TRBD2
abundance: -
v_gene: TRBV2
j_gene: TRBJ2-7

CDR3aa: CATRQGTNSPLHF
CDR3nt: TGTGCCACCCGACAGGGTACCAATTCACCCCTCCACTTT
d_gene: TRBD1
abundance: -
v_gene: TRBV6-5
j_gene: TRBJ1-6

CDR3aa: CASSSRQGSHNEQFF
CDR3nt: TGTGCCAGCAGCTCCCGACAGGGGAGTCACAATGAGCAGTTCTTC
d_gene: TRBD1
abundance: few
v_gene: TRBV7-6
j_gene: TRBJ2-1

CDR3aa: CASSQNFNEQFF
CDR3nt: TGCGCCAGCAGCCAGAACTTCAATGAGCAGTTCTTC
d_gene: -
abundance: -
v_gene: TRBV4-3
j_gene: TRBJ2-1